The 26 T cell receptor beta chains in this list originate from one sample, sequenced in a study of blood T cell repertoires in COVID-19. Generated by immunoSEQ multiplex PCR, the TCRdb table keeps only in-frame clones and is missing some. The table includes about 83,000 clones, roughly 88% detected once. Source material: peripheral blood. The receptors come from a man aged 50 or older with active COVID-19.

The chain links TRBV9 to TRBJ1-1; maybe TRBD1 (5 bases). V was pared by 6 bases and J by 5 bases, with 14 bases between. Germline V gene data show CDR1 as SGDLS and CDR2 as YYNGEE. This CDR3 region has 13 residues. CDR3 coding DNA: TGTGCCAGCAACGCGGGGGGAGGGACTGAAGCTTTCTTT. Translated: CASNAGGGTEAFF.

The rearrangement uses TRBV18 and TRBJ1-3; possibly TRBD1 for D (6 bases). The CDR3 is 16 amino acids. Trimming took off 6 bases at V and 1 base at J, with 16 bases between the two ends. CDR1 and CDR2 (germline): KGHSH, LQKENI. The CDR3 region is CASSPGGARSGNTIYF. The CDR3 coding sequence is TGTGCCAGCTCGCCCGGGGGGGCCCGTTCTGGAAACACCATATATTTT.

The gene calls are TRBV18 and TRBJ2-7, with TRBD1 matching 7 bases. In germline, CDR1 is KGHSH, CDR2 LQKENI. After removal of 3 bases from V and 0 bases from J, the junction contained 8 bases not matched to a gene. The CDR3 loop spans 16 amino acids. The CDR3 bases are TGTGCCAGCTCACCGGGGACAGCATCGAGCTCCTACGAGCAGTACTTC. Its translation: CASSPGTASSSYEQYF.

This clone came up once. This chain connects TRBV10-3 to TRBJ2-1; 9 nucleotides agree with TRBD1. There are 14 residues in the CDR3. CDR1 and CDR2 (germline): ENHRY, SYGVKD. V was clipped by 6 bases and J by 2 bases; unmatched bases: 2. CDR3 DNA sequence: TGTGCCATCAGCGGGACAGGGACCTACAATGAGCAGTTCTTC. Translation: CAISGTGTYNEQFF.

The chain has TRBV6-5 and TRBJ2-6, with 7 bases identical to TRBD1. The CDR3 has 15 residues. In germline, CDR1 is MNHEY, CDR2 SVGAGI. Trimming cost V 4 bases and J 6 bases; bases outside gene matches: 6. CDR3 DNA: TGTGCCAGCAGTTTGCAGGGGGTTGAGGCCAACGTCCTGACTTTC. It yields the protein CASSLQGVEANVLTF.

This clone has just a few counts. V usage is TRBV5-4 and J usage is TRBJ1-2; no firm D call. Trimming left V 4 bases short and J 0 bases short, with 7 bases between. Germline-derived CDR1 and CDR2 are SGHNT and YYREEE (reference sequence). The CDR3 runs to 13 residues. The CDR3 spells CASSHNSNYGYTF. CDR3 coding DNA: TGTGCCAGCAGCCACAATTCTAACTATGGCTACACCTTC.

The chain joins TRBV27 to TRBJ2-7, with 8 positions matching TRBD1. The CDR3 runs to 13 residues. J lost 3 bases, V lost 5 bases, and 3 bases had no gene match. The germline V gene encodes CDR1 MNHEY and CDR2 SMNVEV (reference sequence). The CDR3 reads CASSLGTGYEQYF. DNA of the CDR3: TGTGCCAGCAGTCTCGGGACAGGCTACGAGCAGTACTTC.

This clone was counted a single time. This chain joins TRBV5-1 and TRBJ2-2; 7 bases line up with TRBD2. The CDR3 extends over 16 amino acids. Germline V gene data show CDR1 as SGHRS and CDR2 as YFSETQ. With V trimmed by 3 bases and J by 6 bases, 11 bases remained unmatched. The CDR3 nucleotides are TGCGCCAGCAGCTCGCCCGGGCTTCGGGGGGCCGGGGAGCTGTTTTTT. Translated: CASSSPGLRGAGELFF.

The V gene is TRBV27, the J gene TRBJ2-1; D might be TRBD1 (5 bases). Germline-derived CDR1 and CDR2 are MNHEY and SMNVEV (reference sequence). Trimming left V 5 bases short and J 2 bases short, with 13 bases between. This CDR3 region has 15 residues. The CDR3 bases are TGTGCCAGCAGTCCCCAGGGATTTGCCTACAATGAGCAGTTCTTC. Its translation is CASSPQGFAYNEQFF.

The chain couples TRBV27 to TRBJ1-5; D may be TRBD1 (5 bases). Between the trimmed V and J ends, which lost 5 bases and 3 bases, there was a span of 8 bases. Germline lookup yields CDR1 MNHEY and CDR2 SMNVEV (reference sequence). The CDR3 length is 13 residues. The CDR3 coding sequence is TGTGCCAGCAGTCAGGGAAACAATCAGCCCCAGCATTTT. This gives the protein CASSQGNNQPQHF.

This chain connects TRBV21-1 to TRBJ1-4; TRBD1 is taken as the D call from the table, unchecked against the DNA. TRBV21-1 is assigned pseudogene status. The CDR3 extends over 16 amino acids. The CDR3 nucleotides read TGTGCCAGCAGCAAGGTGAAGGGGAAGGGGAATGAAAAACTGTTTTTT. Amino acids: CASSKVKGKGNEKLFF.

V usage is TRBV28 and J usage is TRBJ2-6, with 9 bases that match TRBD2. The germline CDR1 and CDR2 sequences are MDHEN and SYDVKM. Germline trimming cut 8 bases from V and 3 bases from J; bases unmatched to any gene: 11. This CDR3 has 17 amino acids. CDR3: CASAAGGRIIGANVLTF. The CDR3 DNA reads TGTGCCAGCGCCGCGGGAGGGAGGATAATTGGGGCCAACGTCCTGACTTTC.

The chain's CDR3 is CASSSKGQGYEQYF. The CDR3 bases are TGCGCCAGCAGCTCCAAAGGACAGGGCTACGAGCAGTACTTC. This chain links TRBV5-1 with TRBJ2-7; TRBD1 matches 8 bases. The CDR3 length is 14 residues. V gave up 3 bases and J gave up 3 bases; unmatched junction bases: 5. The germline V gene has CDR1 SGHRS and CDR2 YFSETQ.

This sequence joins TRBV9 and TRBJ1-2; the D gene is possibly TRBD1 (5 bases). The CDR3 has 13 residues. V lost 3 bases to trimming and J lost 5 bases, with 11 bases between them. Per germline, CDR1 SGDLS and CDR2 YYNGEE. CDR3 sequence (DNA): TGTGCCAGCAGCGCCGGTGACAGTTATGGCTACACCTTC. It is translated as CASSAGDSYGYTF.

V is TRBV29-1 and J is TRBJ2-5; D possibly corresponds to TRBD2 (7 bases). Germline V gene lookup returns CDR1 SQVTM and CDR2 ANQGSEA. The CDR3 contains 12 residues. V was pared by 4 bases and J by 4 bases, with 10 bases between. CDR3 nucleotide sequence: TGCAGCGTTGTGAGGGGGGGAGAGACCCAGTACTTC. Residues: CSVVRGGETQYF.

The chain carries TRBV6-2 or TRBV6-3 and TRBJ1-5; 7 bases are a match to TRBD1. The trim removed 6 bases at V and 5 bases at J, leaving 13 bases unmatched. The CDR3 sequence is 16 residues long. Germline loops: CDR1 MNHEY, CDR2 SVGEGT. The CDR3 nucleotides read TGTGCCAGCAGCCCTTTTAGTAGGGGGCGTCATCAGCCCCAGCATTTT. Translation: CASSPFSRGRHQPQHF.

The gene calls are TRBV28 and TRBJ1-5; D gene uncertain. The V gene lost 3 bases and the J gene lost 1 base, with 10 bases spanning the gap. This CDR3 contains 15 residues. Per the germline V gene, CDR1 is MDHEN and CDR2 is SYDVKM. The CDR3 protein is CASSFSGKSNQPQHF. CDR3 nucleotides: TGTGCCAGCAGTTTCTCCGGGAAAAGCAATCAGCCCCAGCATTTT.

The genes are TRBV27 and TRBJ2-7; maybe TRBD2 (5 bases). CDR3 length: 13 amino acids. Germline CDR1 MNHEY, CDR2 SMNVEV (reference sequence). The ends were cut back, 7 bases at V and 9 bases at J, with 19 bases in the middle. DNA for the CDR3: TGTGCCAGCACCGGGATCCAGGAGGACGTGCAGTACTTC. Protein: CASTGIQEDVQYF.

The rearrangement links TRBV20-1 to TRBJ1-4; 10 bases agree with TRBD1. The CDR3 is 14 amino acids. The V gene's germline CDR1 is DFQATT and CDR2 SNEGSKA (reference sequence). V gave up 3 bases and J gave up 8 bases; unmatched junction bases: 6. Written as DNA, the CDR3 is TGCAGTGCTAGTGGGACAGGGGACGGGGAAAAACTGTTTTTT. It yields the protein CSASGTGDGEKLFF.

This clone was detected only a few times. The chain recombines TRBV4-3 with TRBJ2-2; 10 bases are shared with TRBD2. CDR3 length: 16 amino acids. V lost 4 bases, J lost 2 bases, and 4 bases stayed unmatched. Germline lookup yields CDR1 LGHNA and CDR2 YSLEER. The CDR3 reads CASSPAGGTNTGELFF. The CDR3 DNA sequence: TGCGCCAGCAGCCCAGCGGGAGGGACTAACACCGGGGAGCTGTTTTTT.

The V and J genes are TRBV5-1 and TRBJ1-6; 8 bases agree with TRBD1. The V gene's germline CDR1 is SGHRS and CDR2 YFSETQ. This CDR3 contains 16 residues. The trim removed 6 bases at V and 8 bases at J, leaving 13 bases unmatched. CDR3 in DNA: TGCGCCAGCACGAATGCGGGACAGGCCTTTTATTCACCCCTCCACTTT. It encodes CASTNAGQAFYSPLHF.

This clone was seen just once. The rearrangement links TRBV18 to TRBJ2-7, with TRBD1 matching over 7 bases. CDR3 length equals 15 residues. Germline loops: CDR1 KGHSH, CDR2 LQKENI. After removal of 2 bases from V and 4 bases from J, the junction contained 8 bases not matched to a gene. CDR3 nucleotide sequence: TGTGCCAGCTCACCAGCTGGACAGGCCGCTTACGAGCAGTACTTC. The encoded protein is CASSPAGQAAYEQYF.

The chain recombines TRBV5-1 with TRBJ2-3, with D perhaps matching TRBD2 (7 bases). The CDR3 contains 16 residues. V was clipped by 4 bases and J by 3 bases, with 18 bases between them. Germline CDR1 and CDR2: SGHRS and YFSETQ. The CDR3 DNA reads TGCGCCAGCAGCCGAGGGGGGGACTACGCTACAGATACGCAGTATTTT. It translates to CASSRGGDYATDTQYF.

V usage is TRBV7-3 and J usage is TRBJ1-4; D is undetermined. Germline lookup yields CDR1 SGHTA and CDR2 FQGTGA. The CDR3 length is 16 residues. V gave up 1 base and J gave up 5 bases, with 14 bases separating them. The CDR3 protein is CASSLRGPNRNEKLFF. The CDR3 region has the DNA TGTGCCAGCAGCTTAAGAGGGCCGAACCGCAATGAAAAACTGTTTTTT.

This CDR3 reads CASSLSTAGNQPQHF. In DNA, the CDR3 is TGTGCCAGCAGTTTATCGACAGCCGGTAATCAGCCCCAGCATTTT. This sequence joins TRBV28 and TRBJ1-5; a weak D match, TRBD1 (5 bases). The CDR3 contains 15 residues. Germline loops: CDR1 MDHEN, CDR2 SYDVKM. V lost 1 base to trimming and J lost 4 bases, with 11 bases between them.

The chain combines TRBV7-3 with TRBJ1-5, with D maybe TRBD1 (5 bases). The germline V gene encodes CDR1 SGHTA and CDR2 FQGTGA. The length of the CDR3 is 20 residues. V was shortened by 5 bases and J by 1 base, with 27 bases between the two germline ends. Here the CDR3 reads CASSPYKGPGKGVSNQPQHF. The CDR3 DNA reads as TGTGCCAGCAGCCCCTACAAGGGTCCGGGCAAAGGGGTCAGCAATCAGCCCCAGCATTTT.